The 3 T cell receptor beta chains given below trace back to one sample, sequenced in a study of T-cell reconstitution after alpha-beta-depleted transplantation in children. Study-level results: At one year after transplant, newly produced T cells mostly accounted for T-cell counts and diversity.

For these receptors, no antigen is known. Unique molecular identifiers featured in how the TCRbeta library was prepared. Each CDR3 protein gets one entry after TCRdb re-called the PCR reads with MiXCR. The sample lists about 300,000 distinct CDR3 sequences; 6.5% to 9% were seen once. Sample: peripheral blood, taken 360 days after TCRalphabeta/CD19-depleted stem cell transplant. The receptors were sampled from a female patient aged 2 to 10 who had a stem cell transplant for Fanconi anemia, so the T cells may come from the graft donor.

Concerning this clonotype itself: Being one base from a much bigger clone, this may be a read error. Because it lacks the conserved phenylalanine or tryptophan at the end, this CDR3 is likely a read error. The V gene is TRBV20-1, the J gene TRBJ2-1; no reliable D call. In germline, CDR1 is DFQATT, CDR2 SNEGSKA (reference sequence). The length of the CDR3 is 14 residues. V gave up 6 bases and J gave up 1 base, with 13 bases separating them. Here the CDR3 reads CSALTGRSYNEQFS. DNA of the CDR3: TGCAGTGCACTAACCGGGCGGTCCTACAATGAGCAGTTCTCC.

This clonotype was detected ten times or more. The V gene is TRBV29-1, the J gene TRBJ1-2; 7 bases agree with TRBD1. The CDR3 consists of 11 residues. Unmatched junction bases numbered 5, after V lost 7 bases and J lost 6 bases. Germline V gene lookup returns CDR1 SQVTM and CDR2 ANQGSEA. The CDR3 sequence: CSARQGDGYTF. CDR3 nucleotides: TGCAGCGCCCGACAGGGTGATGGCTACACCTTC.

This chain connects TRBV28 to TRBJ1-5, with D tentatively TRBD1 (5 bases). The CDR3 covers 15 residues. Germline assignment: CDR1 MDHEN and CDR2 SYDVKM. Trimming removed 8 bases from V and 0 bases from J, with 14 bases in between. The chain's CDR3 is CASLRDGFSNQPQHF. The CDR3 DNA sequence: TGTGCCAGCCTCCGGGACGGTTTTAGCAATCAGCCCCAGCATTTT.